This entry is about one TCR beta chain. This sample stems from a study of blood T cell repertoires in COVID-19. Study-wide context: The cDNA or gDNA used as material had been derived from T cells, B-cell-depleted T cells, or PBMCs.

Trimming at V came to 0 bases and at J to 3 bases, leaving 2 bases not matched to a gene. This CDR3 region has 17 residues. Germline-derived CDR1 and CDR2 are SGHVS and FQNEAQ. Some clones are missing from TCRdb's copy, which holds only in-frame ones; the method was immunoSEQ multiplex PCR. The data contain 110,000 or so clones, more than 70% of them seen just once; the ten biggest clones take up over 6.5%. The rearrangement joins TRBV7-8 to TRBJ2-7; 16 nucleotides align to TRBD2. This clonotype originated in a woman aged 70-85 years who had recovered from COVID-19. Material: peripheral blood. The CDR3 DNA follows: TGTGCCAGCAGCTTAGCGGGGACTAGCGGGGGGGTCTACGAGCAGTACTTC. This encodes CASSLAGTSGGVYEQYF.